These 8 T cell receptor beta chains came from one sample sequenced in a study of control samples from healthy donors and cancer patients. Method: immunoSEQ multiplex PCR; TCRdb's copy keeps in-frame clones and lacks some. Among more than 95,000 clones, more than 85% were seen once, and the ten largest hold over 8%. The sample comprised blood. The source is a man between 18 and 29 years old in good health.

The rearrangement joins TRBV4-1 to TRBJ2-3, with D tentatively TRBD1 or TRBD2 (7 bases each). Germline values: CDR1 MGHRA, CDR2 YSYEKL. Trimming left V 3 bases short and J 6 bases short, with 31 bases between. The CDR3 runs to 20 residues. The CDR3 protein is CASSQQAPRGAGAPPDTQYF. The CDR3 bases are TGCGCCAGCAGCCAGCAGGCACCCAGGGGGGCGGGGGCCCCTCCTGATACGCAGTATTTT.

CDR3: CASSLVWPSTDTQYF. The CDR3 bases are TGTGCCAGCAGCTTAGTGTGGCCTAGCACAGATACGCAGTATTTT. The chain couples TRBV7-6 to TRBJ2-3, with unresolved D. Trimming took 1 base from V and 0 from J, leaving 8 bases between them. Germline V CDR1 and CDR2: SGHVS, FNYEAQ. The CDR3 is made up of 15 amino acids.

The rearrangement uses TRBV13 and TRBJ2-4; TRBD2 matches at 11 bases. V was pared by 1 base and J by 15 bases, with 11 bases of the junction left unmatched. CDR1 is PRHDT and CDR2 is FYEKMQ in the germline V gene (reference sequence). The CDR3 contains 15 residues. As DNA, the CDR3 is TGTGCCAGCAGCTTAGCTGGGCTAGCGGGGGGCTCAATGTACTTC. Amino acids: CASSLAGLAGGSMYF.

CDR3 nucleotides: TGCGCCAGCAGCCTTTCACAGGGAAATGAGCAGTTCTTC. This gives the protein CASSLSQGNEQFF. The chain employs TRBV5-1 and TRBJ2-1; the D gene is possibly TRBD1 (6 bases). There are 13 residues in the CDR3. From germline, CDR1 is SGHRS and CDR2 YFSETQ. V was cut by 4 bases and J by 7 bases, with 12 bases left in between.

The CDR3: CASSQLSNQPQHF. CDR3 coding DNA: TGTGCCAGCAGCCAGTTGAGCAATCAGCCCCAGCATTTT. The chain uses TRBV3-1 (or the pseudogene TRBV3-2) and TRBJ1-5; D gene unclear. This CDR3 comprises 13 residues. The germline V gene encodes CDR1 LGHDT and CDR2 YNNKEL (reference sequence). With 3 bases removed from V and 1 base from J, the gap between germline ends came to 4 bases.

The J gene is TRBJ1-2, the V gene TRBV4-1; maybe TRBD1 (5 bases). CDR3 size: 13 residues. V gave up 1 base and J gave up 8 bases, with 11 bases separating them. Germline V gene lookup returns CDR1 MGHRA and CDR2 YSYEKL. CDR3 DNA: TGCGCCAGCAGCCAAGGACAGCGATTCGGCTACACCTTC. Encoded protein: CASSQGQRFGYTF.

V and J are TRBV25-1 and TRBJ2-7; no definite D call. Deletions cut 3 bases from V and 0 bases from J, with 0 bases between. The CDR3 covers 11 residues. CDR1 is MGHDK and CDR2 is SYGVNS in the germline V gene. This chain's CDR3 is CASSDSYEQYF. The CDR3 bases are TGTGCCAGCAGTGACTCCTACGAGCAGTACTTC.

This chain joins TRBV5-1 and TRBJ1-4, with unresolved D. Germline values: CDR1 SGHRS, CDR2 YFSETQ. V lost 0 bases and J 6 bases, leaving 9 bases between the germline ends. This CDR3 has 14 amino acids. The CDR3 sequence is CASSLGVRDEKLFF. The DNA for the CDR3 is TGCGCCAGCAGCTTGGGAGTTCGAGATGAAAAACTGTTTTTT. Drawing the rest from reference TRBV5-1 and TRBJ1-4, the complete variable domain is KAGVTQTPRYLIKTRGQQVTLSCSPISGHRSVSWYQQTPGQGLQFLFEYFSETQRNKGNFPGRFSGRQFSNSRSEMNVSTLELGDSALYLCASSLGVRDEKLFFGSGTQLSVL.